This paragraph covers one T cell receptor (beta chain) sequence. The ends were cut back, 0 bases at V and 5 bases at J, with 17 bases in the middle. The CDR3 is 17 residues long. CDR1 is LGHNA and CDR2 is YNFKEQ in the germline V gene. Enrolled through a virtual design, the participants were between about 18 and 100 years of age and came from fewer than 30 US areas. As processed by the authors: By means of reference gene primer amplification, nucleated cell counts were estimated. Produced via immunoSEQ multiplex PCR; TCRdb's table is partial and in-frame only. V and J calls and clone size come straight from that table; D and trimming were deduced from the DNA. Here the sample spans some 310,000 clones, roughly 90% being singletons. This entry belongs to a study of blood T cell repertoires in COVID-19. Across the whole study: Sources were T cells, B-cell-depleted T cells, or PBMCs; the material itself was cDNA or gDNA.

Sequenced sample: PBMCs or T cells enriched from blood (not recorded which). The V gene is TRBV4-2, the J gene TRBJ1-5; tentative D call: TRBD1 (6 bases). This clonotype was obtained from a woman younger than 45 who had recovered from COVID-19. The CDR3 protein is CASSQDYTGFRYQPQHF. In DNA form, the CDR3 reads TGTGCCAGCAGCCAAGACTATACAGGGTTTCGGTATCAGCCCCAGCATTTT.